This TCR beta chain derives from a study of cytomegalovirus exposure and HLA in healthy donors. Findings and caveats of the study: Immune exposure was documented only through CMV serostatus. A later analysis found common viral pathogens apparently linked to several of the most significant clusters. Researchers reportedly found TCR beta sequences accurately predicted most subjects' HLA-A and HLA-B alleles.

Primers for the PCR totalled 60 Vbeta and 13 Jbeta. The assay was immunoSEQ multiplex PCR, and TCRdb's table has in-frame clones only and misses some. The profile covers over 75,000 clones, with less than 70% appearing a single time and 2% to 2.5% taken by the ten largest. This clone was observed a handful of times. As yet, its antigen is unknown. The sequence derives from a human donor in good health. Specimen: PBMCs.

The CDR3 loop reads CASSENGHSNQPQHF. As DNA, the CDR3 is TGTGCCAGCAGTGAAAATGGGCACAGCAATCAGCCCCAGCATTTT. The V call is TRBV2, the J call TRBJ1-5; D unresolved. The CDR3 is 15 residues long. V was shortened by 2 bases and J by 1 base, with 9 bases between the two germline ends. In germline, CDR1 is SNHLY, CDR2 FYNNEI.